There are a few counts of the clone carrying this T cell receptor (beta chain). Its antigen is unknown. Among all donors, each was a healthy Caucasian. The data were taken from a study of identical twins. General observations from the study: Rather than following the same donors, the conclusions depended on cross-sectional statistical analysis.

Germline CDR1 and CDR2: SGHDT and YYEEEE. V was pared by 2 bases and J by 3 bases, with 3 bases of the junction left unmatched. The length of the CDR3 is 15 residues. It was template switching that added a universal primer site, and there were unique molecular identifiers on the cDNA. TCRdb re-called the 5' RACE reads through MiXCR, storing one row per CDR3 protein. The sample lists 1.5 million to 2 million distinct CDR3 sequences, about 31% seen once, with over 0.25% in the top ten. The sequencing sample was made of cord blood. The sequence was obtained from a newborn girl in good health. V gene TRBV5-6 combines with J gene TRBJ2-1, with 9 bases lining up with TRBD2. The CDR3 is CASSLLTSGYNEQFF. The CDR3 coding sequence is TGTGCCAGCAGCTTACTGACTAGCGGCTACAATGAGCAGTTCTTC.